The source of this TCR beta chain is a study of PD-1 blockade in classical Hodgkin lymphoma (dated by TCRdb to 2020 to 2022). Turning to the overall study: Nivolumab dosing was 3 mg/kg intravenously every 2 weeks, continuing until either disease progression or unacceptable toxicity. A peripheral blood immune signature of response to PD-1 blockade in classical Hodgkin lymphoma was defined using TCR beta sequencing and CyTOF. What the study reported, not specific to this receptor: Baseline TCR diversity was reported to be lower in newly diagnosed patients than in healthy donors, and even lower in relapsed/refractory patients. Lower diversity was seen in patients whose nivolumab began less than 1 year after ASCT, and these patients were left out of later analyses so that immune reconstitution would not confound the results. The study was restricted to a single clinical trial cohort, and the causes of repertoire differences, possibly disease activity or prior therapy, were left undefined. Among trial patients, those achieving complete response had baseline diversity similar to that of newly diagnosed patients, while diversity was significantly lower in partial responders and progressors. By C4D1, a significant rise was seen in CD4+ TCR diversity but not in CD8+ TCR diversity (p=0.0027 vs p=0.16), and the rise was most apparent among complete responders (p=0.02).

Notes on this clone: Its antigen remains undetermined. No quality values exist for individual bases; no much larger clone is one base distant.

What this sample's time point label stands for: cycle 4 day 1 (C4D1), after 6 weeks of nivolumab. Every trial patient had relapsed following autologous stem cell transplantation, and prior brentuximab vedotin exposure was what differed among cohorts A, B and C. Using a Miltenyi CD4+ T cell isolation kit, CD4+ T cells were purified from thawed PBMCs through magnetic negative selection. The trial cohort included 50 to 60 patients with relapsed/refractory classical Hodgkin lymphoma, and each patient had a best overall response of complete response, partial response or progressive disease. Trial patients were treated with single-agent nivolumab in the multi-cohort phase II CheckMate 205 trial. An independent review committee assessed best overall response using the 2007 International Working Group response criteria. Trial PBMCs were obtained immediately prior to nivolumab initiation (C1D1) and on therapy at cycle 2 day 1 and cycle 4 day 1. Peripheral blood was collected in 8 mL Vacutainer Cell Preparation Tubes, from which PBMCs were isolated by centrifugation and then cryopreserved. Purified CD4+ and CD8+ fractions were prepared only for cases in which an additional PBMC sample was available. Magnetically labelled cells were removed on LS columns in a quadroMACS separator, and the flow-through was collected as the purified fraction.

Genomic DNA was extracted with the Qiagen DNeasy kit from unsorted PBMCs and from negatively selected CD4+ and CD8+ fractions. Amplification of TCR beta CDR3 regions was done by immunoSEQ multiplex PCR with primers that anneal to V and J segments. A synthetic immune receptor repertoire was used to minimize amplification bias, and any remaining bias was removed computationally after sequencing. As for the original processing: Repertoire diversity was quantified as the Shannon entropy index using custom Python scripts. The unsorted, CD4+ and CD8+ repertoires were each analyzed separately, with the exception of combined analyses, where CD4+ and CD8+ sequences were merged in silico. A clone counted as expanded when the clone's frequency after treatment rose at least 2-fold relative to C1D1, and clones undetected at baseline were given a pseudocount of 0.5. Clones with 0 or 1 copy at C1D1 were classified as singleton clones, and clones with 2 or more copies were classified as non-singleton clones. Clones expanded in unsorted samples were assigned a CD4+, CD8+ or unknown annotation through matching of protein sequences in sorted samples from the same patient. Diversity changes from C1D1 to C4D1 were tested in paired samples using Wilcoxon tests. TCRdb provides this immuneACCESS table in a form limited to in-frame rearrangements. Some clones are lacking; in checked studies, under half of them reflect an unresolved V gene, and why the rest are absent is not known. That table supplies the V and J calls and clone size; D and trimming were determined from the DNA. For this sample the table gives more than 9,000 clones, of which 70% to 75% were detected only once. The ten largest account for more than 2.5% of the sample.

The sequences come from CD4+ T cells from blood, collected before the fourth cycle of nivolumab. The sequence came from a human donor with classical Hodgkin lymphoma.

The CDR3 has the sequence CASSPQGDGYGYTF. The DNA reads as follows: TGTGCCAGCAGCCCCCAAGGGGACGGCTATGGCTACACCTTC. The rearranged segments are TRBV9 and TRBJ1-2; TRBD1 is a weak D gene call, 5 bases matching. The junction shows trimming of 4 bases on V and 4 bases on J, plus 14 bases between the germline ends. Looking up the germline V gene yields CDR1 SGDLS and CDR2 YYNGEE. Including the terminal cysteine and phenylalanine, the CDR3 comprises 14 residues. Just CDR3 DNA is preserved here, 42 bases in frame from base 1.